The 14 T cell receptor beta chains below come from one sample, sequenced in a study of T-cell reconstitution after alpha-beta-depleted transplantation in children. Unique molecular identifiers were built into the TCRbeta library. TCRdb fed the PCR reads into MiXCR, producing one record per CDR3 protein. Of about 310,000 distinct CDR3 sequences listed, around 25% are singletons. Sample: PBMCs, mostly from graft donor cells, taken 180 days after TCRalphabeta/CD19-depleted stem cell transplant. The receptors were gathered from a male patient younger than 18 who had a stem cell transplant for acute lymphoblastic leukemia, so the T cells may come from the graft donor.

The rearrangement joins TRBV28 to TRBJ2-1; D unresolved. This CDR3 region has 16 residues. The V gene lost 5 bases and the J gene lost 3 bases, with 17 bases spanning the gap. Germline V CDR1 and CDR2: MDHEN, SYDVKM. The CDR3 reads CASSPSPRRLYNEQFF. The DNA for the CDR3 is TGTGCCAGCAGTCCGTCTCCACGACGGCTCTACAATGAGCAGTTCTTC.

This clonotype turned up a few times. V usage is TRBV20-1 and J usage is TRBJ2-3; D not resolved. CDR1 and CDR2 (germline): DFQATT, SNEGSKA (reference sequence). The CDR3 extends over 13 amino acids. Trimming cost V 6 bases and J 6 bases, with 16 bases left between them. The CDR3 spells CSAGGPAADTQYF. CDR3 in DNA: TGCAGTGCCGGTGGTCCCGCAGCGGATACGCAGTATTTT.

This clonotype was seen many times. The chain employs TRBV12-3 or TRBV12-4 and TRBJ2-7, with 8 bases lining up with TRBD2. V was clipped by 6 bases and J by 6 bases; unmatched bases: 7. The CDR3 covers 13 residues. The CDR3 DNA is TGTGCCAGCAGACCCTCGGGGGGGGTCGAGCAGTACTTC. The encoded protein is CASRPSGGVEQYF.

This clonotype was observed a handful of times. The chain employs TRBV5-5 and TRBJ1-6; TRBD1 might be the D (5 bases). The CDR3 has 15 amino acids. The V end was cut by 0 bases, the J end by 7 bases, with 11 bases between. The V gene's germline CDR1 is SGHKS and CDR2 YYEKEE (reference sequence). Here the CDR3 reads CASSLGRVTNSPLHF. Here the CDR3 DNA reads TGTGCCAGCAGCTTGGGCAGGGTGACAAATTCACCCCTCCACTTT.

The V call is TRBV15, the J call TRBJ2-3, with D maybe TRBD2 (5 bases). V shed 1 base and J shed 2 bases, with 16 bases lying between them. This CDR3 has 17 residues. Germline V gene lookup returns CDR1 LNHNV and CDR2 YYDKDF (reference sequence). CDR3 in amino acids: CATSRARAPTYTDTQYF. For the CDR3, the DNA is TGTGCCACCAGCAGAGCGCGGGCGCCTACTTACACAGATACGCAGTATTTT.

CDR3 sequence: CASSGLAGGKYEQYF. The CDR3 DNA reads as TGTGCCAGCAGTGGACTAGCGGGAGGGAAGTACGAGCAGTACTTC. The chain links TRBV28 to TRBJ2-7, with TRBD2 matching over 15 bases. V dropped 5 bases and J dropped 4; count of bases not matched to a gene: 3. The CDR3 runs to 15 residues. Germline values: CDR1 MDHEN, CDR2 SYDVKM.

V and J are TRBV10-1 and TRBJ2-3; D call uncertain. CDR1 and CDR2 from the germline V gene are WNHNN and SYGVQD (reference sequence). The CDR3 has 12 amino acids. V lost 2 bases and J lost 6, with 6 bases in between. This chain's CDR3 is CASSEIRDTQYF. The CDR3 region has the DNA TGCGCCAGCAGTGAGATTCGGGATACGCAGTATTTT.

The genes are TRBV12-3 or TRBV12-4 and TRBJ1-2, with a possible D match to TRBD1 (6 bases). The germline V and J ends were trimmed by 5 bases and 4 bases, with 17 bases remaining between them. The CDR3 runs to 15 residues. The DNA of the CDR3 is TGTGCCAGCAGTCTCAAACGGACAGTACTCTATGGCTACACCTTC. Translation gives CASSLKRTVLYGYTF.

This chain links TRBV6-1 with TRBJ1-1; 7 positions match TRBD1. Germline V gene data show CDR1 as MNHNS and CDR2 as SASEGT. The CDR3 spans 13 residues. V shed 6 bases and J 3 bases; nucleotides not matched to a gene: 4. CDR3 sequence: CASRNDRDTEAFF. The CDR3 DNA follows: TGTGCCAGCAGGAACGACAGGGACACTGAAGCTTTCTTT.

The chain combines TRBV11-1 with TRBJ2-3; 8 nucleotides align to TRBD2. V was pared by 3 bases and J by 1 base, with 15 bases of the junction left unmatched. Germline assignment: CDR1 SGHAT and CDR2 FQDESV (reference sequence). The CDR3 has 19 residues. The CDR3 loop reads CASSFRLAQEGMGTDTQYF. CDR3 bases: TGTGCCAGCAGCTTCCGACTAGCGCAAGAGGGGATGGGCACAGATACGCAGTATTTT.

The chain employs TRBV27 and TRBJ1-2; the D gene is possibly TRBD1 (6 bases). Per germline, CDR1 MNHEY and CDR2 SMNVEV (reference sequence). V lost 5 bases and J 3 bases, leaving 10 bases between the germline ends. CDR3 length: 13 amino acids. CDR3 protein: CASSLTGHYGYTF. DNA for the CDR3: TGTGCCAGCAGTCTTACAGGGCACTATGGCTACACCTTC.

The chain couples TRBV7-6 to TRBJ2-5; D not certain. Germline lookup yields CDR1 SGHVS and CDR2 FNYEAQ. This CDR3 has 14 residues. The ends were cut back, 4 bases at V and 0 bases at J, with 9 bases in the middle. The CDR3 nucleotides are TGTGCCAGCAGCTCGGAAGAATACCAAGAGACCCAGTACTTC. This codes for CASSSEEYQETQYF.

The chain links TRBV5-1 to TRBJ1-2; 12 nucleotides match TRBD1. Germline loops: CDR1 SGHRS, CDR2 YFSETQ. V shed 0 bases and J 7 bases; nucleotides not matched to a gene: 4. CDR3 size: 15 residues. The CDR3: CASSLEGQGARGYTF. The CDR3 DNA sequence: TGCGCCAGCAGCTTGGAGGGACAGGGGGCGCGTGGCTACACCTTC.

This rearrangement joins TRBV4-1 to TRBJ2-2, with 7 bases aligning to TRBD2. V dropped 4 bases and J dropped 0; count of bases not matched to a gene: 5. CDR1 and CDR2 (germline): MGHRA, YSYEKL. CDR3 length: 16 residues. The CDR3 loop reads CASSPVLAANTGELFF. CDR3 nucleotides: TGCGCCAGCAGCCCGGTTCTAGCGGCGAACACCGGGGAGCTGTTTTTT.